The 22 T cell receptor beta chains below were found in one sample sequenced in a study of blood T cells in healthy people across ages. With a J-beta primer mix and a sample-barcoded 5' primer, a second PCR ran about 6 to 11 cycles. Using its own MiXCR run on the 5' RACE reads, TCRdb lists one record per CDR3 protein. The data hold about a million distinct CDR3 sequences, with about 53% observed a single time. Material for sequencing was blood. The source of these receptors is a woman aged 60-75 years in good health.

The chain has TRBV28 and TRBJ2-1; possibly TRBD2 for D (5 bases). The CDR3 is 14 residues long. The V gene's germline CDR1 is MDHEN and CDR2 SYDVKM. Deletions cut 10 bases from V and 1 base from J, with 14 bases between. DNA of the CDR3: TGTGCCACACTAGACGAAAAGTCCTACAATGAGCAGTTCTTC. Protein: CATLDEKSYNEQFF.

This sequence joins TRBV28 and TRBJ1-4; D gene unclear. The V gene's germline CDR1 is MDHEN and CDR2 SYDVKM. V shed 2 bases and J shed 4 bases, with 11 bases lying between them. The CDR3 has 15 amino acids. In DNA, the CDR3 is TGTGCCAGCAGTTTAACAGCTCTTCTTAATGAAAAACTGTTTTTT. Translating gives CASSLTALLNEKLFF.

This clonotype appeared a few times. The V gene is TRBV11-2, the J gene TRBJ2-5, with 7 nucleotides matching TRBD1. Germline lookup yields CDR1 SGHAT and CDR2 FQNNGV. Trimming cost V 3 bases and J 2 bases; bases outside gene matches: 6. There are 15 residues in the CDR3. CDR3 sequence reads: CASSLGTAIQETQYF. The CDR3, as DNA: TGTGCCAGCAGCTTGGGGACAGCCATACAAGAGACCCAGTACTTC.

This chain joins TRBV11-1 and TRBJ2-1; TRBD2 agrees at 7 bases. The CDR3 covers 15 residues. Germline-derived CDR1 and CDR2 are SGHAT and FQDESV (reference sequence). V was pared by 5 bases and J by 4 bases, with 8 bases of the junction left unmatched. The DNA of the CDR3 is TGTGCCAGCAGCGGACTAGTTCGAGGGTACAATGAGCAGTTCTTC. Translated: CASSGLVRGYNEQFF.

The chain combines TRBV5-1 with TRBJ1-6; TRBD1 matches 7 bases. Unmatched junction bases numbered 12, after V lost 3 bases and J lost 9 bases. CDR1 is SGHRS, CDR2 YFSETQ, per germline. CDR3 size: 16 residues. CDR3 sequence (DNA): TGCGCCAGCAGCTCGAACCAACAGGGGTTGGGTTCACCCCTCCACTTT. Its translation is CASSSNQQGLGSPLHF.

Written as DNA, the CDR3 is TGTGCCAGCAGTTCCATTTCGGGGAGCTCCTACGAGCAGTACTTC. Protein sequence: CASSSISGSSYEQYF. The chain recombines TRBV6-5 with TRBJ2-7; D possibly corresponds to TRBD2 (5 bases). There are 15 residues in the CDR3. Trimming removed 4 bases at V and 0 bases at J, with 13 bases between. CDR1 is MNHEY and CDR2 is SVGAGI in the germline V gene.

This clonotype showed up just a few times. The chain couples TRBV20-1 to TRBJ2-5; 7 bases agree with TRBD1. V was clipped by 1 base and J by 7 bases; unmatched bases: 6. From germline, CDR1 is DFQATT and CDR2 SNEGSKA (reference sequence). The CDR3 extends over 13 amino acids. CDR3 loop: CSARGYRGGTQYF. CDR3 bases: TGCAGTGCTAGAGGCTACAGGGGTGGGACCCAGTACTTC.

This sequence joins TRBV20-1 and TRBJ2-5, with D unresolved. Germline loops: CDR1 DFQATT, CDR2 SNEGSKA (reference sequence). The CDR3 has 11 residues. CDR3 DNA: TGCAGCCTATTAAAAAGAGAGACCCAGTACTTC. It specifies CSLLKRETQYF.

The rearrangement uses TRBV7-2 and TRBJ2-1; TRBD2 matches at 8 bases. The CDR3 is 18 residues long. The ends lost 1 base at V and 0 bases at J; junction bases unmatched: 8. The germline gives CDR1 SGHTA, CDR2 FQGNSA. The CDR3 loop is CASSLVFLAGSSYNEQFF. The CDR3 DNA reads TGTGCCAGCAGCTTAGTGTTCCTAGCGGGCAGCTCCTACAATGAGCAGTTCTTC.

This clonotype was seen ten or more times. The J gene is TRBJ2-5, the V gene TRBV25-1; 7 nucleotides align to TRBD1. Germline CDR1 and CDR2: MGHDK and SYGVNS. The CDR3 runs to 16 residues. The junction had 6 bases not matched to a gene; V was cut back by 1 base and J by 1 base. This CDR3 is CASSESTGSFQETQYF. For the CDR3, the DNA is TGTGCCAGCAGTGAATCGACAGGGTCCTTCCAAGAGACCCAGTACTTC.

This clonotype was detected a few times. The chain links TRBV20-1 to TRBJ2-5; D is possibly TRBD2 (5 bases). Trimming pared 3 bases from V and 4 bases from J, leaving 9 bases between. Germline V gene data show CDR1 as DFQATT and CDR2 as SNEGSKA (reference sequence). CDR3 length: 12 amino acids. CDR3 DNA: TGCAGTGCTAGCGGGATGGGAGAGACCCAGTACTTC. It yields the protein CSASGMGETQYF.

This clonotype has more than one count but fewer than ten. The germline gene is not matched at one end of the junction; a read error may be the cause. J is TRBJ2-3 and V is TRBV7-2, with 10 bases that match TRBD2. The CDR3 is 14 amino acids. Germline CDR1 reads SGHTA; CDR2 reads FQGNSA. CDR3 sequence (DNA): TGTGCCAGCAGTTTAGCAGCGGGAGGGGATACGCAGTATTTT. Amino acid sequence: CASSLAAGGDTQYF. The full variable domain, its missing parts supplied by reference TRBV7-2 and TRBJ2-3, is GAGVSQSPSNKVTEKGKDVELRCDPISGHTALYWYRQSLGQGLEFLIYFQGNSAPDKSGLPSDRFSAERTGGSVSTLTIQRTQQEDSAVYLCASSLAAGGDTQYFGPGTRLTVL.

This chain uses TRBV10-3 with TRBJ2-1; no reliable D call. This CDR3 has 15 amino acids. Germline V gives CDR1 ENHRY, CDR2 SYGVKD. Trimming took off 4 bases at V and 5 bases at J, with 15 bases between the two ends. CDR3 coding DNA: TGTGCCATCAGTGGGTACAGTTCCCCCGACAATGAGCAGTTCTTC. Its protein is CAISGYSSPDNEQFF.

In this sample, this clonotype turned up a few times. The V call is TRBV9, the J call TRBJ2-3; TRBD1 is a possible D gene (7 bases). Germline V gene lookup returns CDR1 SGDLS and CDR2 YYNGEE. V gave up 4 bases and J gave up 4 bases, with 16 bases separating them. This CDR3 spans 15 amino acids. The CDR3 DNA reads as TGTGCCAGCAGCCCAGGGGGGCTAGCGCCAGATACGCAGTATTTT. This encodes CASSPGGLAPDTQYF.

This clonotype was counted only a few times. The V and J genes are TRBV4-1 and TRBJ2-7, with unresolved D. The CDR3 spans 15 residues. Trimming removed 5 bases from V and 2 bases from J, with 16 bases in between. CDR1 and CDR2 from the germline V gene are MGHRA and YSYEKL. The CDR3 region is CASSVVALPPYEQYF. The CDR3 bases are TGCGCCAGCAGCGTTGTGGCCTTACCTCCCTACGAGCAGTACTTC.

V is TRBV9 and J is TRBJ2-5, with D perhaps TRBD1 (6 bases). The V gene's germline CDR1 is SGDLS and CDR2 YYNGEE. Trimming cost V 2 bases and J 3 bases, with 14 bases left between them. The CDR3 length is 15 residues. The CDR3: CASSVKGQWKETQYF. The CDR3, as DNA: TGTGCCAGCAGCGTTAAAGGACAGTGGAAAGAGACCCAGTACTTC. Full variable domain (outside the CDR3, taken from reference TRBV9 and TRBJ2-5): DSGVTQTPKHLITATGQRVTLRCSPRSGDLSVYWYQQSLDQGLQFLIQYYNGEERAKGNILERFSAQQFPDLHSELNLSSLELGDSALYFCASSVKGQWKETQYFGPGTRLLVL.

The chain links TRBV6-2 or TRBV6-3 to TRBJ2-4, with unresolved D. This CDR3 has 13 amino acids. V dropped 4 bases and J dropped 13 bases, with 17 bases sitting between them. Germline V gene lookup returns CDR1 MNHEY and CDR2 SVGEGT. The CDR3 reads CASSSGFYNEQYF. Written as DNA, the CDR3 is TGTGCCAGCAGTTCCGGGTTCTACAATGAGCAGTACTTC.

The J gene is TRBJ2-5, the V gene TRBV20-1, with a weak D call TRBD1 (5 bases). CDR1 and CDR2 from the germline V gene are DFQATT and SNEGSKA (reference sequence). The CDR3 runs to 14 residues. Trimming stripped 0 bases from V and 0 bases from J, with 8 bases between. CDR3 sequence (DNA): TGCAGTGCTAGAGATTCGACAGACCAAGAGACCCAGTACTTC. It specifies CSARDSTDQETQYF.

This clonotype came up once. The chain has TRBV29-1 and TRBJ1-2; tentatively, D is TRBD1 (5 bases). This CDR3 has 13 amino acids. Trimming removed 3 bases at V and 2 bases at J, with 10 bases between. Germline CDR1 reads SQVTM; CDR2 reads ANQGSEA. The DNA for the CDR3 is TGCAGCGTTGACGACGACAGAAACTATGGCTACACCTTC. It translates to CSVDDDRNYGYTF.

V and J are TRBV7-9 and TRBJ2-1; 13 positions match TRBD2. CDR1 is SEHNR, CDR2 FQNEAQ, per germline (reference sequence). The CDR3 is 15 amino acids. The V segment lost 5 bases and the J segment 8 bases; nucleotides outside the gene matches: 6. The CDR3 coding sequence is TGTGCCAGCAGCCCCGGGACTAGCGGGATGTATGAGCAGTTCTTC. Translating gives CASSPGTSGMYEQFF.

This clonotype turned up a few times. The rearrangement links TRBV4-2 to TRBJ1-1; D is unresolved. The CDR3 is 12 amino acids. The V end was cut by 4 bases, the J end by 8 bases, with 11 bases between. CDR1 is LGHNA and CDR2 is YNFKEQ in the germline V gene. CDR3 in amino acids: CASSPRREEAFF. The CDR3, as DNA: TGTGCCAGCAGCCCCCGCCGGGAGGAAGCTTTCTTT.

Concerning this clonotype itself: With a much larger clone just one base away, this may be a read error. CDR3 sequence (DNA): TGCGCCAGCAGCTGGGGACAGGGTGGGGATGAGCAGTACTTC. Protein: CASSWGQGGDEQYF. This chain connects TRBV5-1 to TRBJ2-5; 9 bases line up with TRBD1. V was clipped by 3 bases and J by 11 bases; unmatched bases: 11. Germline-derived CDR1 and CDR2 are SGHRS and YFSETQ. The CDR3 covers 14 residues.